These T cell receptor beta chains were read from a single sample in a study of T-cell memory formation after mild COVID-19. From the 5' RACE reads, TCRdb called clonotypes with MiXCR, one entry per CDR3 protein. The sample yields roughly 550,000 distinct CDR3 sequences, roughly 22% seen once. The sequencing sample was made of PBMCs or a T cell subset sorted from them (not recorded which). These receptors originate from an adult woman who had mild COVID-19 (a few samples of this study predate the infection). Cell type and time point are not known. Both conserved end residues are part of each CDR3. Each record gives: V gene, D gene, J gene, clone size, CDR3 DNA, CDR3 protein. The D gene is left open where the match is weak. Clone size appears in some rows only: once, few, many, or a class for an expanded clone.

TRBV20-1	TRBD1	TRBJ1-5	few	TGCAGTGCTCATACGACAGGGAACAGAAATCAGCCCCAGCATTTT	CSAHTTGNRNQPQHF
TRBV5-1	.	TRBJ1-2	many	TGCGCCAGCAGCCAAGGGGGAGGCTATGGCTACACCTTC	CASSQGGGYGYTF
TRBV20-1	.	TRBJ2-3	.	TGCAGTGCTTCCCGATTCGTTTTCGGCACAGATACGCAGTATTTT	CSASRFVFGTDTQYF
TRBV7-9	.	TRBJ2-3	.	TGTGCCAGCAGCTTAGTGTGGGGGGCCCCAGATACGCAGTATTTT	CASSLVWGAPDTQYF
TRBV7-8	.	TRBJ2-5	few	TGTGCCAGCAGCTTAGCTCTGTATGGGTGGGAAGAGACCCAGTACTTC	CASSLALYGWEETQYF
TRBV29-1	TRBD2	TRBJ2-7	.	TGCAGCGTAGGACTAGAGTACGAGCAGTACTTC	CSVGLEYEQYF
TRBV9	.	TRBJ2-2	few	TGTGCCAGCAGCGTTTCAGGGCAGGTGAACACCGGGGAGCTGTTTTTT	CASSVSGQVNTGELFF
TRBV10-3	.	TRBJ2-3	.	TGTGCCATCCTAAAGGACGGCACAGATACGCAGTATTTT	CAILKDGTDTQYF
TRBV5-4	TRBD2	TRBJ2-1	.	TGTGCCAGCAGCGATGGGAAGCGGGGGACGGGTTACAATGAGCAGTTCTTC	CASSDGKRGTGYNEQFF
TRBV10-3	.	TRBJ1-6	.	TGTGCCATCAGTGCGGATCCGGGTGATTCACCCCTCCACTTT	CAISADPGDSPLHF
TRBV12-3/TRBV12-4	.	TRBJ1-2	.	TGTGCCAGCAGGCGCCCCGCGGGGGTGGGCGGTGGCTACACCTTC	CASRRPAGVGGGYTF
TRBV15	.	TRBJ2-1	.	TGTGCCACCAGCAGAGGTACTAGGCCCGTCTACAATGAGCAGTTCTTC	CATSRGTRPVYNEQFF
TRBV11-3	TRBD1	TRBJ2-7	.	TGTGCCAGCAGTACTTGGACAGGTAACTCCTACGAGCAGTACTTC	CASSTWTGNSYEQYF
TRBV12-3/TRBV12-4	TRBD1	TRBJ2-3	many	TGTGCCAGCAGCCCGCGACAGGGGGCTACAGATACGCAGTATTTT	CASSPRQGATDTQYF
TRBV29-1	TRBD1	TRBJ2-7	few	TGCAGCGTAGTGACAGGGAGTAGGGGCGAGCAGTACTTC	CSVVTGSRGEQYF
TRBV15	.	TRBJ2-2	.	TGTGCCACCAGCAGTCTCCCCGCGAACACCGGGGAGCTGTTTTTT	CATSSLPANTGELFF
TRBV9	TRBD2	TRBJ2-2	.	TGTGCCAGCAGCGTAGAGGAGGGGACTAGCGGGATAAGAGGGGAGCTGTTTTTT	CASSVEEGTSGIRGELFF
TRBV5-5	.	TRBJ1-1	.	TGTGCCAGCAGCTTGGCCCGACACTTAAACACTGAAGCTTTCTTT	CASSLARHLNTEAFF
TRBV5-1	.	TRBJ2-1	many	TGCGCCAGCAGCTTCCTAGCGAGCAATGAGCAGTTCTTC	CASSFLASNEQFF
TRBV7-9	.	TRBJ2-3	.	TGTGCCAGCAGCTCTGGGACGTCAGGGGCAGATACGCAGTATTTT	CASSSGTSGADTQYF
TRBV15	TRBD2	TRBJ2-2	few	TGTGCCACCAGCCCAAGGAGCGGGGTGGGCAGAGGTGCCGGGGAGCTGTTTTTT	CATSPRSGVGRGAGELFF
TRBV11-2	.	TRBJ2-1	few	TGTGCCAGCAGCTTAATACAGGCGAGCTCCTACAATGAGCAGTTCTTC	CASSLIQASSYNEQFF
TRBV7-9	.	TRBJ2-7	many	TGTGCCAGCAGCTTAGGGGAATCCCCACACGAGCAGTACTTC	CASSLGESPHEQYF
TRBV7-8	.	TRBJ2-3	few	TGTGCCAGCAGCTTAGCGGGCAGGGTTAGCGATACGCAGTATTTT	CASSLAGRVSDTQYF
TRBV7-8	.	TRBJ1-2	few	TGTGCCAGCAGCCCGAGGGACCTTAGTCTCTATGGCTACACCTTC	CASSPRDLSLYGYTF
TRBV24-1	TRBD2	TRBJ2-3	few	TGTGCCACCAGTGATTTTGGCCAGCGGGGACGGGGGGAGGCGGATACGCAGTATTTT	CATSDFGQRGRGEADTQYF
TRBV9	TRBD1	TRBJ2-1	few	TGTGCCAGCAGCCCCCGGACAGGGCCCGACACCGGCGAGCAGTTCTTC	CASSPRTGPDTGEQFF
TRBV7-2	TRBD1	TRBJ2-5	.	TGTGCCAGCAGCAGGGGGCGGAAGGAGACCCAGTACTTC	CASSRGRKETQYF
TRBV27	.	TRBJ2-3	once	TGTGCCAGCAGTTTAGCAGATATCAGCACAGATACGCAGTATTTT	CASSLADISTDTQYF
TRBV7-9	TRBD1	TRBJ1-4	.	TGTGCCAGCAGCCATAGACAGGGGGACGAAAAACTGTTTTTT	CASSHRQGDEKLFF
TRBV7-8	TRBD2	TRBJ2-1	few	TGTGCCAGCAGCAAGACTAGCGGGAAGTCGTTCTTC	CASSKTSGKSFF
TRBV7-9	.	TRBJ2-2	.	TGTGCCAGCAGCCCCCGAACAGAGTACACCGGGGAGCTGTTTTTT	CASSPRTEYTGELFF
TRBV12-3/TRBV12-4	.	TRBJ2-6	few	TGTGCCAGCAGTGCGGGACAGAGCTCTGGGGCCAACGTCCTGACTTTC	CASSAGQSSGANVLTF
TRBV10-3	TRBD1	TRBJ1-2	.	TGTGCCATCAGTGAGACCGGGACAGGACCTGGCTACACCTTC	CAISETGTGPGYTF
TRBV12-3/TRBV12-4	.	TRBJ1-2	few	TGTGCCAGCAGTTTAAACCTAGATGGTGGCTACACCTTC	CASSLNLDGGYTF
TRBV24-1	TRBD1	TRBJ2-4	.	TGTGCCACCAGTGAAACGGGACAGGGGCACATTCAGTACTTC	CATSETGQGHIQYF
TRBV9	TRBD1	TRBJ2-2	.	TGTGCCAGCAGCGTTACAGGGGCGTTCACCGTGGAGCTGTTTTTT	CASSVTGAFTVELFF
TRBV6-6	.	TRBJ2-1	.	TGTGCCAGCAGTTACTTTCTCTCCGGGAGTCGGGGAGCTGAGCAGTTCTTC	CASSYFLSGSRGAEQFF
TRBV18	.	TRBJ1-1	.	TGTGCCAGCTCACCTAACGGAGGGGAAGCTTTCTTT	CASSPNGGEAFF
TRBV24-1	.	TRBJ2-1	few	TGTGCCACCAGTGATTTCTTCGGGGGAACCTACAATGAGCAGTTCTTC	CATSDFFGGTYNEQFF
TRBV12-3/TRBV12-4	TRBD2	TRBJ2-2	many	TGTGCCAACACTCTAGCGGGAGGAGGGACCGGGGAGCTGTTTTTT	CANTLAGGGTGELFF
TRBV29-1	TRBD2	TRBJ2-2	.	TGCAGCGCCCAGACTAGCGGGGGCACCGGGGAGCTGTTTTTT	CSAQTSGGTGELFF
TRBV20-1	.	TRBJ2-7	.	TGCAGTGCTAGCCACTCGGGCACCTACGAGCAGTACTTC	CSASHSGTYEQYF
TRBV6-5	.	TRBJ1-1	few	TGTGCCAGCAGTTACCGAGGGAAGGGCACTGAAGCTTTCTTT	CASSYRGKGTEAFF
TRBV30	.	TRBJ1-1	.	TGTGCCTGGACCCCGGGAGGGGGCACTGAAGCTTTCTTT	CAWTPGGGTEAFF
TRBV5-1	.	TRBJ2-3	.	TGCGCCAGCAGCAAGAGGAGGGCAGATACGCAGTATTTT	CASSKRRADTQYF
TRBV7-9	.	TRBJ2-2	many	TGTGCCAGCAGCTTAGAGAAAGCGGCCAACACCGGGGAGCTGTTTTTT	CASSLEKAANTGELFF
TRBV20-1	TRBD2	TRBJ2-7	few	TGCAGTGCTGTCAGCGGGGGGACCTACGAGCAGTACTTC	CSAVSGGTYEQYF
TRBV4-2	.	TRBJ1-1	few	TGTGCCAGCAGCCAAGAGGCGGCAGGAGGGAACACTGAAGCTTTCTTT	CASSQEAAGGNTEAFF
TRBV4-1	TRBD1	TRBJ1-3	.	TGCGCCAGCAGCCTGAGTCCGGGACAGGGGGCTGGAAACACCATATATTTT	CASSLSPGQGAGNTIYF
TRBV29-1	TRBD1	TRBJ2-7	.	TGCAGCGCCAAGGGACAGGAGAGCTCCTACGAGCAGTACTTC	CSAKGQESSYEQYF
TRBV5-1	.	TRBJ1-1	.	TGCGCCAGCAGCTTGGTTTCCTTCACTGAAGCTTTCTTT	CASSLVSFTEAFF
TRBV7-6	.	TRBJ2-2	.	TGTGCCAGCAGCTCCCAACGGGAGCTGTTTTTT	CASSSQRELFF
TRBV20-1	TRBD2	TRBJ2-7	.	TGCAGTGCTAGACAGGGAGGGCGGCGACCCTACGAGCAGTACTTC	CSARQGGRRPYEQYF
TRBV29-1	.	TRBJ2-7	few	TGCAGCGTTTTCCTAGACTCAAGCTCCTACGAGCAGTACTTC	CSVFLDSSSYEQYF
TRBV6-1	.	TRBJ2-3	.	TGTGCCAGCAGTGAAATGGCCATCCAGGCAGATACGCAGTATTTT	CASSEMAIQADTQYF
TRBV7-9	.	TRBJ1-4	.	TGTGCCAGCAGCTTAGATCGGGCAGGGCCCGAAAAACTGTTTTTT	CASSLDRAGPEKLFF
TRBV6-1	.	TRBJ1-1	.	TGTGCCAGCAGGGAAGACAAGAACACTGAAGCTTTCTTT	CASREDKNTEAFF
TRBV5-1	.	TRBJ2-5	.	TGCGCCAGCAGCTCTTTGTCCCTTCAAGAGACCCAGTACTTC	CASSSLSLQETQYF